The 11 T cell receptor beta chains in this list originate from one sample, sequenced in a study of T cell changes during pregnancy in multiple sclerosis. Produced via immunoSEQ multiplex PCR; TCRdb's table is partial and in-frame only. This repertoire shows approximately 60,000 clones, 80% to 95% found once; its top ten account for around 2.5%. The sequenced sample was peripheral blood, obtained in the second trimester of pregnancy. All receptors derive from a female donor in good health, enrolled as a control in a pregnancy study.

The chain combines TRBV29-1 with TRBJ2-5; 8 bases align to TRBD2. V lost 4 bases and J lost 4; bases outside the gene matches: 5. The CDR3 loop spans 13 amino acids. Germline V CDR1 and CDR2: SQVTM, ANQGSEA. In DNA, the CDR3 is TGCAGCGTTGTGCCAGCGGGAGTAGAGACCCAGTACTTC. Translated, it gives CSVVPAGVETQYF.

The J gene is TRBJ2-1, the V gene TRBV2; TRBD2 aligns across 10 bases. Trimming removed 2 bases from V and 8 bases from J; junction bases left unmatched: 15. The CDR3 sequence is 18 residues long. The germline V gene encodes CDR1 SNHLY and CDR2 FYNNEI. The CDR3 region has the DNA TGTGCCAGCAGTGAACGGTCCCCGGGACTAGCGTCAAAGGATGAGCAGTTCTTC. Translation: CASSERSPGLASKDEQFF. The variable domain in full, with the rest retrieved from reference TRBV2 and TRBJ2-1, is EPEVTQTPSHQVTQMGQEVILRCVPISNHLYFYWYRQILGQKVEFLVSFYNNEISEKSEIFDDQFSVERPDGSNFTLKIRSTKLEDSAMYFCASSERSPGLASKDEQFFGPGTRLTVL.

This clone has just one count. The chain has TRBV18 and TRBJ2-7, with TRBD2 matching 8 bases. The CDR3 covers 16 residues. The germline V gene encodes CDR1 KGHSH and CDR2 LQKENI. V lost 0 bases, J lost 4 bases, and 8 bases stayed unmatched. The CDR3: CASSPPSGGGAYEQYF. Written as DNA, the CDR3 is TGTGCCAGCTCACCACCTTCCGGGGGGGGAGCGTACGAGCAGTACTTC.

This clone was picked up one time. This chain uses TRBV19 with TRBJ1-4; 10 nucleotides line up with TRBD1. Trimming at V came to 4 bases and at J to 8 bases, leaving 7 bases not matched to a gene. The CDR3 runs to 15 residues. Germline V gene sequence: CDR1 LNHDA, CDR2 SQIVND (reference sequence). The CDR3 loop reads CASSTGTGVREKLFF. As DNA, the CDR3 is TGTGCCAGTAGTACGGGGACAGGGGTAAGAGAAAAACTGTTTTTT.

This rearrangement joins TRBV4-2 to TRBJ2-2; TRBD2 matches 7 bases. This CDR3 region has 17 residues. Looked up from germline, CDR1 is LGHNA and CDR2 is YNFKEQ. Unmatched junction bases numbered 13, after V lost 1 base and J lost 8 bases. CDR3 bases: TGTGCCAGCAGCCAAGGATCGGGGGGTAGGGCTTTGGGGGAGCTGTTTTTT. Amino acids: CASSQGSGGRALGELFF.

The rearrangement uses TRBV7-2 and TRBJ2-3; D uncertain. Germline-derived CDR1 and CDR2 are SGHTA and FQGNSA. Trimming shortened V by 0 bases and J by 6 bases, and 10 bases separated the two germline ends. The CDR3 is 14 amino acids. The CDR3 loop reads CASSLAGLRDTQYF. In DNA form, the CDR3 reads TGTGCCAGCAGCTTAGCGGGCCTACGGGATACGCAGTATTTT.

The V call is TRBV28, the J call TRBJ2-2; a weak D match, TRBD1 (5 bases). The CDR3 is 15 residues long. The germline CDR1 and CDR2 sequences are MDHEN and SYDVKM. Trimming shortened V by 7 bases and J by 6 bases, and 18 bases separated the two germline ends. The CDR3 here is CASTLRGRASGELFF. DNA of the CDR3: TGTGCCAGCACCCTTAGGGGTCGCGCGTCCGGGGAGCTGTTTTTT.

The chain's CDR3 is CASSVARSTLTDTQYF. The CDR3 nucleotides are TGTGCCAGCAGCGTAGCAAGGAGTACCCTCACAGATACGCAGTATTTT. This chain uses TRBV9 with TRBJ2-3; D not resolved. CDR3 length equals 16 residues. Germline loops: CDR1 SGDLS, CDR2 YYNGEE. V was trimmed by 0 bases and J by 2 bases, leaving 13 bases between them.

This clone was detected only once. This rearrangement joins TRBV6-5 to TRBJ1-2; 7 nucleotides align to TRBD1. V lost 2 bases and J lost 8; bases outside the gene matches: 8. The CDR3 loop spans 14 amino acids. Germline V gene data show CDR1 as MNHEY and CDR2 as SVGAGI. The CDR3 nucleotides are TGTGCCAGCAGTTACAACAGGGGAGTGGCAGGCTACACCTTC. Translating it yields CASSYNRGVAGYTF.

The chain couples TRBV6-5 to TRBJ1-2; tentative D call: TRBD1 (6 bases). The CDR3 has 14 amino acids. CDR1 MNHEY and CDR2 SVGAGI come from the germline V gene. V was shortened by 4 bases and J by 6 bases, with 15 bases between the two germline ends. CDR3 loop: CASSSDWGGNGYTF. DNA of the CDR3: TGTGCCAGCAGTTCTGATTGGGGGGGCAATGGCTACACCTTC.

This clone was counted a single time. The chain has TRBV29-1 and TRBJ2-6; D gene unclear. This CDR3 spans 19 amino acids. V was clipped by 5 bases and J by 0 bases, with 23 bases between them. The germline gives CDR1 SQVTM, CDR2 ANQGSEA. For the CDR3, the DNA is TGCAGCGTTATGCTCCTCGGGTCTAGAGGTGGCTCTGGGGCCAACGTCCTGACTTTC. Protein product: CSVMLLGSRGGSGANVLTF.